This TCR beta chain was obtained from a study of blood T cells in healthy people across ages. Overall study findings and caveats: No one knew whether donors had CMV, which possibly confounded expanded clonotype changes.

Regarding this clonotype: Its specificity is unknown.

Primers used in a second PCR of about 6 to 12 cycles were a sample-barcoded 5' primer and a J-beta primer mix. TCRdb called the 5' RACE reads again in MiXCR, with one record for every CDR3 protein. The profile shows roughly 1.9 million distinct CDR3 sequences, approximately 40% of them singletons. Individuals who donated were healthy Caucasians from Russia aged 6 to 90. The draw of peripheral blood yielded 8.5 to 10 milliliters from each donor. Trimming removed 3 bases from V and 0 bases from J, with 17 bases in between. Germline assignment: CDR1 SGHRS and CDR2 YFSETQ. The CDR3 length is 17 residues. Sequencing input: blood. The rearrangement joins TRBV5-1 to TRBJ2-3; the D gene is possibly TRBD2 (6 bases). This TCR came from a human donor in good health. The CDR3 DNA reads as TGCGCCAGCAGCTGGCGGGACGGGTACACTAGCACAGATACGCAGTATTTT. It specifies CASSWRDGYTSTDTQYF.